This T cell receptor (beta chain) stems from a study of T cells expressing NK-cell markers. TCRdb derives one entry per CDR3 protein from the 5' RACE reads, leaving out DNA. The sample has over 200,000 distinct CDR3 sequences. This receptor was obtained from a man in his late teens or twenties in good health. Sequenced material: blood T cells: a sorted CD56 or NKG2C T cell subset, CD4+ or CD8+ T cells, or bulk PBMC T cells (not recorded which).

The CDR3 here is CASAILGVEAQPQHF. This chain connects TRBV19 to TRBJ1-5. Germline V gene sequence: CDR1 LNHDA, CDR2 SQIVND (reference sequence). CDR3 size: 15 residues.